These 5 T cell receptor beta chains originate from one sample sequenced in a study of PD-L1 blockade in urothelial cancer. The repertoire was sequenced with immunoSEQ multiplex PCR; TCRdb's copy has only in-frame clones and lacks some. The profile covers tens of thousands of clones, with about 90% appearing a single time and under 2% taken by the ten largest. Time point noted: pretreatment peripheral blood. The source was PBMCs, collected around atezolizumab (anti-PD-L1) treatment. These receptors all come from a man in his sixties with urothelial cancer.

The chain uses TRBV5-1 and TRBJ2-7; TRBD1 matches at 7 bases. CDR1 is SGHRS, CDR2 YFSETQ, per germline. CDR3 size: 14 residues. Trimming took 5 bases from V and 3 from J; bases not matched to a gene: 8. The CDR3, as DNA: TGCGCCAGCAGTATCGACAGGGAATACTACGAGCAGTACTTC. Translated, it gives CASSIDREYYEQYF.

The chain links TRBV18 to TRBJ2-7; 8 bases match TRBD2. The CDR3 extends over 15 amino acids. V was pared by 1 base and J by 6 bases, with 8 bases of the junction left unmatched. Germline V gene data show CDR1 as KGHSH and CDR2 as LQKENI. For the CDR3, the DNA is TGTGCCAGCTCACCACGGCGGGGGGACGGTGCCGAGCAGTACTTC. It is translated as CASSPRRGDGAEQYF.

This sequence joins TRBV11-1 and TRBJ2-4; a possible D gene is TRBD1 (5 bases). There are 17 residues in the CDR3. CDR1 is SGHAT and CDR2 is FQDESV in the germline V gene (reference sequence). V was clipped by 3 bases and J by 3 bases, with 18 bases between them. In DNA, the CDR3 is TGTGCCAGCAGCTTTGGCACAGGCCTTTCAGACAAAAACATTCAGTACTTC. It encodes CASSFGTGLSDKNIQYF.

V gene TRBV23-1 combines with J gene TRBJ2-1, with 9 bases that match TRBD1. TRBV23-1 counts as an open reading frame of uncertain function. The length of the CDR3 is 14 residues. The V segment lost 4 bases and the J segment 9 bases; nucleotides outside the gene matches: 7. CDR3 sequence reads: CASSPQGASGEQFF. In DNA, the CDR3 is TGCGCCAGCAGTCCACAGGGGGCGAGCGGTGAGCAGTTCTTC.

CDR3 bases: TGTGCCAGCAAGCCAGGGGGGTCCTATAATTCACCCCTCCACTTT. Amino acids: CASKPGGSYNSPLHF. This sequence joins TRBV6-1 and TRBJ1-6; 7 nucleotides agree with TRBD1. V was clipped by 7 bases and J by 1 base; unmatched bases: 4. The CDR3 runs 15 residues. Germline V gene lookup returns CDR1 MNHNS and CDR2 SASEGT.